This is a list of T cell receptor beta chains from one sample in a study of cytomegalovirus exposure and HLA in healthy donors. Assay used: immunoSEQ multiplex PCR; TCRdb lists only in-frame clones, some missing. Of some 120,000 clones in the sample, roughly 86% were seen once. Sequences were obtained from PBMCs. These receptors all stem from a man aged 30-40 years in good health and CMV-seronegative. Both conserved end residues are part of each CDR3. D genes are given only for firm matches. Some rows have no size entry. The others give once, few or many, or a class for an expanded clone.

j_call	cdr3_length	clone_size	d_call	v_call	cdr3_aa	cdr3_nt
TRBJ2-7	12	.	.	TRBV30	CAYNRAGYEQYF	TGTGCCTATAACCGGGCGGGCTACGAGCAGTACTTC
TRBJ2-2	15	.	TRBD2	TRBV5-4	CASSATSGSYGELFF	TGTGCCAGCAGCGCGACTAGCGGGAGTTACGGGGAGCTGTTTTTT
TRBJ2-7	16	.	TRBD2	TRBV10-3	CAIRSSGAGDIYEQYF	TGTGCCATCAGATCCTCCGGGGCGGGAGATATTTACGAGCAGTACTTC
TRBJ1-1	15	.	TRBD1	TRBV7-8	CASSPQDRGYTEAFF	TGTGCCAGCAGCCCCCAGGACAGGGGGTACACTGAAGCTTTCTTT
TRBJ2-5	12	.	.	TRBV7-2	CASGARQETQYF	TGTGCCTCTGGGGCACGTCAAGAGACCCAGTACTTC
TRBJ2-7	15	.	.	TRBV5-1	CASSPGNGINHEQYF	TGCGCCAGCAGCCCGGGGAATGGGATAAACCACGAGCAGTACTTC
TRBJ1-3	14	.	.	TRBV11-2	CASSSIGSGNTIYF	TGTGCCAGCAGCTCTATCGGCTCTGGAAACACCATATATTTT
TRBJ2-1	16	.	.	TRBV6-6	CASTPNRRHSYNEQFF	TGTGCCAGCACCCCCAACAGGAGACACTCCTACAATGAGCAGTTCTTC
TRBJ2-1	15	.	TRBD2	TRBV27	CASSPGTSGANEQFF	TGTGCCAGCAGCCCAGGGACTAGCGGGGCCAATGAGCAGTTCTTC
TRBJ2-7	15	few	TRBD2	TRBV9	CASSVGLLASYEQYF	TGTGCCAGCAGCGTAGGTCTACTAGCGTCTTACGAGCAGTACTTC
TRBJ2-2	16	.	.	TRBV7-9	CAIRLEGVASTGELFF	TGTGCCATCCGACTCGAAGGGGTTGCGAGCACCGGGGAGCTGTTTTTT
TRBJ2-4	13	.	TRBD1	TRBV19	CASLDRGRNIQYF	TGTGCCAGTTTGGACAGGGGGCGGAACATTCAGTACTTC
TRBJ2-7	13	.	.	TRBV5-5	CASSVTGRDEQYF	TGTGCCAGCAGCGTAACGGGTCGGGACGAGCAGTACTTC
TRBJ1-5	14	few	.	TRBV19	CASSMVGGNQPQHF	TGTGCCAGTAGTATGGTGGGAGGCAATCAGCCCCAGCATTTT
TRBJ2-3	17	.	TRBD2	TRBV4-1	CASSQVIAGMSTDTQYF	TGCGCCAGCAGCCAAGTTATAGCGGGAATGAGCACAGATACGCAGTATTTT
TRBJ2-7	16	.	.	TRBV4-1	CASSQGSWSSSYEQYF	TGCGCCAGCAGCCAAGGGTCTTGGAGCAGCTCCTACGAGCAGTACTTC
TRBJ1-2	13	.	.	TRBV11-2	CASSLGPVYGYTF	TGTGCCAGCAGCCTAGGTCCGGTCTATGGCTACACCTTC
TRBJ1-6	15	.	.	TRBV9	CASSPDISYNSPLHF	TGTGCCAGCAGCCCGGACATCAGTTATAATTCACCCCTCCACTTT
TRBJ2-7	16	few	TRBD1	TRBV30	CAWSIIPGQGAAEQYF	TGTGCCTGGAGTATAATTCCGGGACAGGGGGCGGCCGAGCAGTACTTC
TRBJ2-1	13	.	.	TRBV18	CASSPPTSNEQFF	TGTGCCAGCTCACCACCCACTAGCAATGAGCAGTTCTTC
TRBJ1-6	15	.	.	TRBV9	CASSVSGHYNSPLHF	TGTGCCAGCAGCGTATCGGGACACTATAATTCACCCCTCCACTTT
TRBJ2-7	13	few	.	TRBV2	CATLTDRGYEQYF	TGTGCCACCTTGACAGATCGAGGCTACGAGCAGTACTTC
TRBJ2-1	14	.	TRBD2	TRBV7-2	CASSLRLADNEQFF	TGTGCCAGCAGCCTCCGACTAGCGGACAATGAGCAGTTCTTC
TRBJ1-3	14	.	.	TRBV10-3	CAMGSTGMFNTIYF	TGTGCCATGGGCTCTACAGGGATGTTTAACACCATATATTTT
TRBJ2-7	15	.	.	TRBV7-2	CASSWGRGGFYEQYF	TGTGCCAGCAGCTGGGGCAGGGGCGGATTTTACGAGCAGTACTTC
TRBJ1-3	16	.	TRBD1	TRBV2	CASRLQGSTSGNTIYF	TGTGCCAGCAGACTACAGGGGTCAACCTCTGGAAACACCATATATTTT
TRBJ1-6	15	.	TRBD1	TRBV10-3	CAISDGQAYNSPLHF	TGTGCCATCAGTGACGGACAGGCCTATAATTCACCCCTCCACTTT
TRBJ1-3	16	.	TRBD1	TRBV2	CASTREGAKPGNTIYF	TGTGCCAGCACTAGAGAGGGGGCTAAACCTGGAAACACCATATATTTT
TRBJ2-2	14	once	TRBD1	TRBV18	CASAQGASSGELFF	TGTGCCAGCGCACAGGGGGCGTCCTCCGGGGAGCTGTTTTTT
TRBJ1-1	14	.	.	TRBV19	CASSFRGGFTEAFF	TGTGCCAGTAGTTTCAGAGGCGGATTCACTGAAGCTTTCTTT
TRBJ2-7	13	.	.	TRBV25-1	CASSPNQGYEQYF	TGTGCCAGCAGCCCCAACCAGGGCTACGAGCAGTACTTC
TRBJ2-3	15	.	TRBD2	TRBV7-3	CASSLLGLAGGTQYF	TGTGCCAGCAGCTTATTGGGACTAGCGGGTGGTACGCAGTATTTT